This entry concerns a single T cell receptor beta chain. What it recognizes is unknown. The sample is drawn from a study of T cell repertoires in cytomegalovirus infection. Study at large: Public TCR beta signatures marked donors with CMV infection and the matching HLA.

TCRdb itself ran the reads through MiXCR, one entry per CDR3 protein. The sample lists around 240,000 distinct CDR3 sequences, roughly 23% occurring once. The study, taken as a whole, reports: In two of eight donors, the top clonotype was HLA-C-restricted CMV-specific.

Source material: CD8+ T cells from PBMCs. The clonotype originates from a human donor in good health (CMV status not recorded). Some clones in this sample may be carry-over from other donors' samples.

This chain's CDR3 is CSATPIPDREGLSEQYF. The CDR3, as DNA: TGCAGTGCTACCCCCATACCTGACAGGGAAGGGCTTTCCGAGCAGTACTTC. J is TRBJ2-7 and V is TRBV20-1; 7 nucleotides align to TRBD1. Germline assignment: CDR1 DFQATT and CDR2 SNEGSKA (reference sequence). Trimming cost V 4 bases and J 6 bases; bases outside gene matches: 21. The CDR3 is 17 amino acids.